The clone carrying this T cell receptor (beta chain) was found once. The source of the sample is a study of blood T cell repertoires in COVID-19. Trimming cost V 7 bases and J 15 bases, with 25 bases left between them. This CDR3 comprises 14 residues. CDR1 and CDR2 from the germline V gene are LNHDA and SQIVND (reference sequence). Data came from immunoSEQ multiplex PCR; TCRdb stores just in-frame clones and leaves some out. The repertoire consists of some 27,000 clones, with roughly 89% occurring once and the leading ten covering about 17%. The specimen sequenced was peripheral blood. The sequence derives from a human donor in a cohort sampled during active COVID-19. This chain connects TRBV19 to TRBJ2-1; D perhaps matches TRBD2 (6 bases). For the CDR3, the DNA is TGTGCCAGTACCCCTCCTGGGGCTCCGGGAGTATTGTTCTTC. Protein sequence: CASTPPGAPGVLFF.